The clone carrying this T cell receptor (beta chain) turned up a few times. Its antigen is not identified. The data were obtained in a study of regulatory T cells in long-lasting Graves disease. On the study more broadly: Graves' patients diagnosed newly had used antithyroid drugs under 3 months. Study observations and caveats: It was peripheral blood alone, not thyroid tissue, that was studied. Repertoires from persistent disease leaned toward TRBV28, TRBJ1-2 and TRBJ2-5. Less diverse TCR repertoires were seen in persistent Graves' patients than in newly diagnosed ones.

This sample's time point: newly diagnosed GD, antithyroid drugs for less than 3 months. TCR sequences were obtained from RNA taken from PBMCs. The J segment lost 0 bases and the V segment lost 7 bases, leaving 7 bases of the junction unmatched. The CDR3 spans 16 residues. The V gene's germline CDR1 is LNHDA and CDR2 SQIVND (reference sequence). The TCR beta library used iRepertoire HTBI primers with Arm-PCR amplification of CDR3. TCRdb reprocessed the multiplex PCR reads with MiXCR, giving one entry per CDR3 protein. The table lists about 310,000 distinct CDR3 sequences, 15% to 20% of them singletons.

This chain joins TRBV19 and TRBJ1-3, with TRBD1 identical over 9 bases. The clonotype originates from a female donor with Graves disease. Sequencing used peripheral blood mononuclear cells (PBMCs), obtained at new diagnosis, from a patient treated with antithyroid drugs. Here the CDR3 DNA reads TGTGCCAGTACCGAGCGGACAGGGGTCTCTGGAAACACCATATATTTT. It yields the protein CASTERTGVSGNTIYF.